This T cell receptor (beta chain) appears in the sequencing data of a study of blood T cells in healthy people across ages. This clonotype was seen repeatedly, ten times or more. Using a J-beta primer mix together with a sample-barcoded 5' primer, a second PCR was run for about 6 to 11 cycles. TCRdb itself ran the 5' RACE reads through MiXCR, one entry per CDR3 protein. The table includes 600,000 to 850,000 distinct CDR3 sequences, just under 25% detected once. Germline CDR1 SGHDN, CDR2 FVKESK. The CDR3 spans 16 residues. V gave up 4 bases and J gave up 2 bases, with 17 bases separating them. Healthy Caucasian individuals from Russia aged about 6 to 90 served as donors. Another study also made use of these data, one on T cells of mothers and their children.

The receptor comes from a boy aged 5-17 years in good health. This sequence joins TRBV14 and TRBJ2-5; unclear D gene. Material for sequencing was blood. The CDR3 nucleotides are TGTGCCAGCAGCCCTACCGGTTGGCCTAGTCAAGAGACCCAGTACTTC. Translation: CASSPTGWPSQETQYF.